This T cell receptor (beta chain) is drawn from a study of T cell responses to AZD1222 COVID-19 vaccine. Findings and limits, study-wide: Following two doses of AZD1222, Spike-specific TCR breadth and depth rose. White British people made up most donors, females outnumbered males, and clonal diversity was possibly underestimated.

Repertoires were generated with immunoSEQ multiplex PCR, while TCRdb's copy carries only in-frame clones and drops some. The sample yields about 140,000 clones, 92% seen once. Concerning this clone: As yet, its antigen is unknown.

Germline V gene data show CDR1 as LNHNV and CDR2 as YYDKDF (reference sequence). Deletions cut 1 base from V and 8 bases from J, with 17 bases between. This CDR3 contains 15 residues. This chain joins TRBV15 and TRBJ1-2, with D maybe TRBD1 (5 bases). The sample in question was peripheral blood, obtained 28 days after the second AZD1222 dose. The receptor's source is an adult who received the AZD1222 COVID-19 vaccine. As DNA, the CDR3 is TGTGCCACCAGCAGAGTTGGGGGTGTGGGAGTGGGCTACACCTTC. Protein sequence: CATSRVGGVGVGYTF.